This TCR beta chain derives from a study of T-cell memory formation after mild COVID-19. Note on this clonotype: What it binds is not known.

Study-wide results and caveats: CD4/CD8 balance held among clones contracting day 15 to 85, and later expanders leaned CD4+.

CDR3 length equals 13 residues. The germline V and J ends were trimmed by 5 bases and 4 bases, with 8 bases remaining between them. A single record per CDR3 protein comes from TCRdb applying MiXCR to the 5' RACE reads. The sample lists hundreds of thousands of distinct CDR3 sequences; around 16% were seen once. The chain joins TRBV12-3 or TRBV12-4 to TRBJ1-4, with no clear D. The clonotype comes from a young man who had mild COVID-19 (a few samples of this study predate the infection). Cell type and time point are not known. Sequences were obtained from PBMCs or a T cell subset sorted from them (not recorded which). For the CDR3, the DNA is TGTGCCAGCAGTCACGGATATAATGAAAAACTGTTTTTT. Translation gives CASSHGYNEKLFF.